This entry lists 24 T cell receptor beta chains sequenced from one sample in a study of cytomegalovirus exposure and HLA in healthy donors. The PCR contained 60 Vbeta and 13 Jbeta primers. Libraries were prepared by immunoSEQ multiplex PCR; TCRdb keeps only in-frame clonotypes and omits some of them. The sample contains about 120,000 clones, around 73% of which appear only once. Input material: PBMCs. These receptors originate from a female donor in good health and CMV-seronegative.

V and J are TRBV18 and TRBJ2-3; D uncertain. The CDR3 totals 15 residues. Per the germline V gene, CDR1 is KGHSH and CDR2 is LQKENI. The V and J ends lost 3 bases and 1 base respectively, with 11 bases between them. The CDR3 nucleotides are TGTGCCAGCTCACCTGGGCAGTTAGGCACAGATACGCAGTATTTT. Translated, it gives CASSPGQLGTDTQYF.

This chain connects TRBV7-8 to TRBJ2-5, with D perhaps matching TRBD2 (5 bases). The CDR3 runs to 15 residues. Looked up from germline, CDR1 is SGHVS and CDR2 is FQNEAQ. V was cut by 0 bases and J by 6 bases, with 14 bases left in between. The CDR3 DNA reads as TGTGCCAGCAGCTTAGCGGGAGCTGGCGAAAAGACCCAGTACTTC. This sequence encodes CASSLAGAGEKTQYF.

The genes are TRBV9 and TRBJ1-6, with 9 positions matching TRBD1. CDR1 is SGDLS, CDR2 YYNGEE, per germline. This CDR3 is 15 amino acids long. Trimming took 3 bases from V and 6 from J; bases not matched to a gene: 4. Here the CDR3 DNA reads TGTGCCAGCAGCGCGGGGGACAGGGCTAATTCACCCCTCCACTTT. Translated: CASSAGDRANSPLHF.

The rearrangement uses TRBV7-2 and TRBJ1-4; 7 positions match TRBD1. Trimming took 5 bases from V and 7 from J; bases not matched to a gene: 10. The germline V gene has CDR1 SGHTA and CDR2 FQGNSA. This CDR3 comprises 15 residues. The CDR3 region has the DNA TGTGCCAGCAGCCCCGCCAGGACAGGACTTGAAAAACTGTTTTTT. Its translation: CASSPARTGLEKLFF.

The chain uses TRBV7-2 and TRBJ2-7, with TRBD2 matching 13 bases. CDR1 is SGHTA and CDR2 is FQGNSA in the germline V gene. The CDR3 consists of 16 residues. Trimming took 3 bases from V and 1 from J; bases not matched to a gene: 3. CDR3 residues: CASSFRTSGSSYEQYF. CDR3 nucleotides: TGTGCCAGCAGCTTCCGGACTAGCGGGAGTTCCTACGAGCAGTACTTC.

This clone was seen a handful of times. This chain links TRBV27 with TRBJ1-1; D uncertain. Germline-derived CDR1 and CDR2 are MNHEY and SMNVEV (reference sequence). V gave up 7 bases and J gave up 4 bases, with 19 bases separating them. This CDR3 contains 15 residues. CDR3: CASTPQLSRGTEAFF. The CDR3 DNA follows: TGTGCCAGCACCCCTCAACTGTCTCGAGGCACTGAAGCTTTCTTT.

This chain links TRBV28 with TRBJ2-7; the match to TRBD1 covers 9 bases. Losses at the gene ends were 3 bases for V and 1 base for J; bases not matched to a gene: 13. This CDR3 comprises 18 residues. The germline gives CDR1 MDHEN, CDR2 SYDVKM. The CDR3 here is CASSFESPTGTGSYEQYF. CDR3 sequence (DNA): TGTGCCAGCAGTTTTGAGTCCCCCACCGGGACAGGGTCCTACGAGCAGTACTTC. Drawing the rest from reference TRBV28 and TRBJ2-7, the complete variable domain is DVKVTQSSRYLVKRTGEKVFLECVQDMDHENMFWYRQDPGLGLRLIYFSYDVKMKEKGDIPEGYSVSREKKERFSLILESASTNQTSMYLCASSFESPTGTGSYEQYFGPGTRLTVT.

V usage is TRBV7-2 and J usage is TRBJ1-5; D ambiguous. The germline V and J ends were trimmed by 4 bases and 5 bases, with 9 bases remaining between them. The CDR3 extends over 13 amino acids. CDR1 SGHTA and CDR2 FQGNSA come from the germline V gene. The CDR3 region has the DNA TGTGCCAGCAGCTCACGGGGTCATCAGCCCCAGCATTTT. Its protein is CASSSRGHQPQHF.

The V gene is TRBV14, the J gene TRBJ1-2; unclear D gene. Germline CDR1 reads SGHDN; CDR2 reads FVKESK. Trimming took off 3 bases at V and 2 bases at J, with 7 bases between the two ends. The CDR3 runs to 13 residues. DNA of the CDR3: TGTGCCAGCAGCCAGGGAGCGAACTATGGCTACACCTTC. Protein: CASSQGANYGYTF.

The gene calls are TRBV2 and TRBJ1-1, with 7 bases aligning to TRBD1. The V segment lost 5 bases and the J segment 7 bases; nucleotides outside the gene matches: 4. Germline loops: CDR1 SNHLY, CDR2 FYNNEI. The CDR3 loop spans 12 amino acids. CDR3 coding DNA: TGTGCCAGCAGTCTAGGGACAGTTGAAGCTTTCTTT. The encoded protein is CASSLGTVEAFF. The entire variable domain, with the rest obtained from reference TRBV2 and TRBJ1-1, is as follows: EPEVTQTPSHQVTQMGQEVILRCVPISNHLYFYWYRQILGQKVEFLVSFYNNEISEKSEIFDDQFSVERPDGSNFTLKIRSTKLEDSAMYFCASSLGTVEAFFGQGTRLTVV.

This chain connects TRBV5-1 to TRBJ2-3, with D hard to call. Germline V gene sequence: CDR1 SGHRS, CDR2 YFSETQ. Trimming took 1 base from V and 3 from J, leaving 9 bases between them. The CDR3 has 14 residues. The CDR3 DNA reads as TGCGCCAGCAGCTTGAGGTCGAGGACAGATACGCAGTATTTT. Translated: CASSLRSRTDTQYF.

The V and J genes are TRBV13 and TRBJ1-5; D perhaps matches TRBD1 (5 bases). V lost 3 bases to trimming and J lost 3 bases, with 9 bases between them. Germline-derived CDR1 and CDR2 are PRHDT and FYEKMQ (reference sequence). The CDR3 covers 14 residues. The CDR3 region has the DNA TGTGCCAGCAGCTTGGGGGGATACAATCAGCCCCAGCATTTT. This gives the protein CASSLGGYNQPQHF.

The chain is built from TRBV7-2 and TRBJ2-3, with TRBD2 identical over 8 bases. The junction had 10 bases not matched to a gene; V was cut back by 7 bases and J by 4 bases. CDR1 and CDR2 (germline): SGHTA, FQGNSA. The CDR3 runs to 15 residues. CDR3 amino acids: CASIAYGRAADTQYF. For the CDR3, the DNA is TGTGCCAGCATCGCCTACGGGAGGGCCGCAGATACGCAGTATTTT.

This chain uses TRBV6-6 with TRBJ1-1; unclear D gene. Looked up from germline, CDR1 is MNHNY and CDR2 is SVGAGI (reference sequence). This CDR3 spans 13 amino acids. Trimming removed 2 bases from V and 7 bases from J, with 11 bases in between. CDR3 in amino acids: CASSYPRTDEAFF. The CDR3 bases are TGTGCCAGCAGTTACCCCCGGACTGATGAAGCTTTCTTT.

The chain joins TRBV30 to TRBJ1-1, with 12 bases fitting TRBD1. V lost 3 bases, J lost 10 bases, and 3 bases stayed unmatched. Per germline, CDR1 GTSNPN and CDR2 SVGIG (reference sequence). The CDR3 has 12 amino acids. The CDR3 reads CAWRGTGGPAFF. The CDR3 DNA follows: TGTGCCTGGAGAGGGACAGGGGGCCCAGCTTTCTTT. Together with reference TRBV30 and TRBJ1-1, the CDR3 gives the full variable domain: SQTIHQWPATLVQPVGSPLSLECTVEGTSNPNLYWYRQAAGRGLQLLFYSVGIGQISSEVPQNLSASRPQDRQFILSSKKLLLSDSGFYLCAWRGTGGPAFFGQGTRLTVV.

A note on this clone: The missing conserved phenylalanine or tryptophan at the end of this CDR3 makes a read error likely. V usage is TRBV27 and J usage is TRBJ2-7; perhaps TRBD2 as D (5 bases). With 5 bases removed from V and 2 bases from J, the gap between germline ends came to 19 bases. The CDR3 runs to 16 residues. In germline, CDR1 is MNHEY, CDR2 SMNVEV (reference sequence). The DNA for the CDR3 is TGTGCCAGCAGTCCGAGTGCAGGAGGATACGCCTACGAGCAGTACCTC. Translation: CASSPSAGGYAYEQYL.

The chain joins TRBV5-6 to TRBJ2-3, with 10 bases matching TRBD2. The ends lost 2 bases at V and 3 bases at J; junction bases unmatched: 12. The CDR3 extends over 18 amino acids. Germline CDR1 and CDR2: SGHDT and YYEEEE. CDR3 DNA sequence: TGTGCCAGCAGCTTAAAAAGCGGGAGGGCCTTACGGACAGATACGCAGTATTTT. Its translation: CASSLKSGRALRTDTQYF.

The CDR3 DNA reads TGTGCCAGCAGCATAGACAGGGCTGGGGCCAACGTCCTGACTTTC. It yields the protein CASSIDRAGANVLTF. V is TRBV5-4 and J is TRBJ2-6; 7 bases are a match to TRBD1. Per the germline V gene, CDR1 is SGHNT and CDR2 is YYREEE (reference sequence). V trimming: 4 bases; J trimming: 2 bases; junction bases outside the gene matches: 3. The length of the CDR3 is 15 residues.

The V gene is TRBV19, the J gene TRBJ1-1, with D unresolved. V was clipped by 6 bases and J by 0 bases, with 2 bases between them. CDR1 LNHDA and CDR2 SQIVND come from the germline V gene (reference sequence). The length of the CDR3 is 11 residues. As DNA, the CDR3 is TGTGCCAGTAGCTTGAACACTGAAGCTTTCTTT. This sequence encodes CASSLNTEAFF.

The table lists this clone with a few counts. J is TRBJ1-1 and V is TRBV19, with D unresolved. The CDR3 length is 12 residues. The V end lost 3 bases, the J end lost 6 bases, and 8 bases lay between the germline ends. Germline lookup yields CDR1 LNHDA and CDR2 SQIVND (reference sequence). The CDR3, as DNA: TGTGCCAGTAGTATCCCCGGGGCTGAAGCTTTCTTT. Translating gives CASSIPGAEAFF.

The chain uses TRBV7-2 and TRBJ2-3, with D perhaps TRBD2 (6 bases). V lost 4 bases and J 7 bases, leaving 18 bases between the germline ends. The V gene's germline CDR1 is SGHTA and CDR2 FQGNSA. This CDR3 contains 15 residues. CDR3 sequence: CASSSSLGRENTQYF. CDR3 DNA: TGTGCCAGCAGCTCAAGTTTGGGCCGGGAGAATACGCAGTATTTT. The complete variable domain, with remaining parts taken from reference TRBV7-2 and TRBJ2-3, reads GAGVSQSPSNKVTEKGKDVELRCDPISGHTALYWYRQSLGQGLEFLIYFQGNSAPDKSGLPSDRFSAERTGGSVSTLTIQRTQQEDSAVYLCASSSSLGRENTQYFGPGTRLTVL.

The gene calls are TRBV10-3 and TRBJ2-2; D is possibly TRBD1 (6 bases). The CDR3 runs 16 residues. Germline assignment: CDR1 ENHRY and CDR2 SYGVKD. Trimming shortened V by 4 bases and J by 6 bases, and 18 bases separated the two germline ends. The CDR3 is CAISAGRGRSAGELFF. The DNA of the CDR3 is TGTGCCATCAGTGCGGGCAGGGGACGGAGCGCCGGGGAGCTGTTTTTT.

The chain couples TRBV19 to TRBJ2-6, with D perhaps matching TRBD1 (5 bases). Deletions cut 4 bases from V and 2 bases from J, with 12 bases between. Germline V gives CDR1 LNHDA, CDR2 SQIVND (reference sequence). The CDR3 is 16 residues long. CDR3 coding DNA: TGTGCCAGTAGTACCTCACCAGGGACTGGGGCCAACGTCCTGACTTTC. This gives the protein CASSTSPGTGANVLTF.

The chain combines TRBV11-2 with TRBJ2-7; unclear D gene. CDR3 length: 13 amino acids. The germline V gene has CDR1 SGHAT and CDR2 FQNNGV. Between the trimmed V and J ends, which lost 0 bases and 6 bases, there was a span of 9 bases. This CDR3 reads CASSLDPISEQYF. CDR3 bases: TGTGCCAGCAGCTTAGATCCTATAAGCGAGCAGTACTTC.